Here is one TCR beta chain with its context. Authors' data handling: Amplification with reference gene primers provided the estimates of nucleated cell counts. Here immunoSEQ multiplex PCR was the method, and the copy in TCRdb shows in-frame clones only, minus some. V, J and clone size reflect that table, while D and trimming were determined from the DNA. This sample carries around 260,000 clones, about four fifths of them seen once, and the ten largest clones take approximately 15%. The data belong to a study of blood T cell repertoires in COVID-19. Study context: Whether acute or convalescent, the COVID-19 samples came from the United States, Italy and Spain. T cells, B-cell-depleted T cells, or PBMCs provided the cDNA or gDNA that served as material.

V lost 6 bases to trimming and J lost 7 bases, with 22 bases between them. In germline, CDR1 is LGHDT, CDR2 YNNKEL (reference sequence). The CDR3 consists of 15 residues. A Seattle source enrolled patients during active infection and followed them longitudinally. Sequencing was done on a sample of peripheral blood. The clonotype originates from an older person with COVID-19, enrolled during active disease. The chain joins TRBV3-1 (or the pseudogene TRBV3-2) to TRBJ2-7; weak D call: TRBD1 (6 bases). This CDR3 is CASRDRDRGLGEQYF. DNA for the CDR3: TGTGCCAGCAGGGACCGCGATAGGGGGTTGGGGGAGCAGTACTTC.